This T cell receptor (beta chain) was obtained from a study of T cells after posttransplantation cyclophosphamide. Study observations and caveats: After PTCy, TRB diversity resembled that of CNI/methotrexate controls. Donor CD8+ memory clones often dominated recipient blood repertoires at later times.

Repertoires were generated with immunoSEQ multiplex PCR, while TCRdb's copy carries only in-frame clones and drops some. The sample lists several thousand clones, 80% occurring once. This clone was observed a few times. Its antigen is as yet unknown. Germline CDR1 reads KGHSH; CDR2 reads LQKENI. V lost 6 bases to trimming and J lost 9 bases; unmatched junction nucleotides: 15. This CDR3 region has 15 residues. Cyclophosphamide on days +3 and +4 followed busulfan-fludarabine conditioning and a marrow graft. The clonotype originates from a male patient between 45 and 60 years old who received an allogeneic stem cell transplant from a related donor and was CMV-positive. Part of the T cells may come from the graft donor. The source was PBMCs, collected after allogeneic stem cell transplant with posttransplant cyclophosphamide. The V call is TRBV18, the J call TRBJ2-7; TRBD2 matches at 9 bases. The CDR3 nucleotides read TGTGCCAGCTCCCTTTCCGCGGGAGGGGACTTCGGGCAGTACTTC. It translates to CASSLSAGGDFGQYF.